One sample yielded the 24 T cell receptor beta chains listed below, sequenced in a study of blood T cell repertoires in COVID-19. The data were produced by immunoSEQ multiplex PCR, yet TCRdb's version contains in-frame clones alone and is incomplete. The sample has 100,000 or so clones, about 86% seen once. Sequencing was performed on peripheral blood. The receptor source for this set is a man aged 60 to 75 with acute or convalescent COVID-19.

The chain has TRBV19 and TRBJ1-3, with D perhaps matching TRBD1 (5 bases). The CDR3 is made up of 17 amino acids. Germline loops: CDR1 LNHDA, CDR2 SQIVND (reference sequence). The V gene lost 6 bases and the J gene lost 1 base, with 19 bases spanning the gap. CDR3 nucleotide sequence: TGTGCCAGTAGATCCTCCTGGGGCGGCAGATCTGGAAACACCATATATTTT. It codes for CASRSSWGGRSGNTIYF.

The chain is built from TRBV14 and TRBJ1-2, with D perhaps TRBD1 (6 bases). This CDR3 comprises 14 residues. Between the trimmed V and J ends, which lost 1 base and 7 bases, there was a span of 13 bases. Germline CDR1 and CDR2: SGHDN and FVKESK. The CDR3 loop is CASSQAQGFGGYTF. Here the CDR3 DNA reads TGTGCCAGCAGCCAAGCACAGGGATTTGGTGGCTACACCTTC.

The J gene is TRBJ1-2, the V gene TRBV18; D remains unclear. CDR3 length equals 11 residues. Germline values: CDR1 KGHSH, CDR2 LQKENI. Deletions cut 6 bases from V and 3 bases from J, with 5 bases between. CDR3 loop: CASSRDYGYTF. The CDR3 nucleotides read TGTGCCAGCTCCCGAGACTATGGCTACACCTTC.

V gene TRBV24-1 combines with J gene TRBJ1-5, with TRBD1 matching over 8 bases. V lost 5 bases to trimming and J lost 4 bases; unmatched junction nucleotides: 3. CDR1 is KGHDR and CDR2 is SFDVKD in the germline V gene. This CDR3 comprises 14 residues. CDR3 region: CATSGQGANQPQHF. In nucleotides, the CDR3 is TGTGCCACCAGTGGCCAGGGGGCGAATCAGCCCCAGCATTTT.

This clone has only a few counts. The genes are TRBV24-1 and TRBJ2-1; D call uncertain. The CDR3 sequence is 15 residues long. Deletions cut 4 bases from V and 0 bases from J, with 9 bases between. Germline loops: CDR1 KGHDR, CDR2 SFDVKD. As DNA, the CDR3 is TGTGCCACCAGTGAGGGCTCAAGCTCCTACAATGAGCAGTTCTTC. This encodes CATSEGSSSYNEQFF.

The V call is TRBV7-8, the J call TRBJ2-1, with 7 nucleotides matching TRBD1. The CDR3 consists of 18 residues. V dropped 5 bases and J dropped 3; count of bases not matched to a gene: 16. Germline V gene lookup returns CDR1 SGHVS and CDR2 FQNEAQ. The chain's CDR3 is CASSTPRRQGRGYNEQFF. The CDR3 nucleotides read TGTGCCAGCAGCACCCCACGTAGACAGGGAAGAGGCTACAATGAGCAGTTCTTC.

This clone appeared a single time. V gene TRBV19 combines with J gene TRBJ1-5; 10 nucleotides match TRBD1. Germline V gene lookup returns CDR1 LNHDA and CDR2 SQIVND (reference sequence). After removal of 10 bases from V and 4 bases from J, the junction contained 13 bases not matched to a gene. The CDR3 loop spans 16 amino acids. CDR3 nucleotides: TGTGCCACATCAACCGGGACAGGGGTAGGAAATCAGCCCCAGCATTTT. It encodes CATSTGTGVGNQPQHF.

The chain couples TRBV6-2 or TRBV6-3 to TRBJ1-2, with D uncertain. This CDR3 has 12 amino acids. Looked up from germline, CDR1 is MNHEY and CDR2 is SVGEGT. Trimming removed 2 bases at V and 4 bases at J, with 5 bases between. The CDR3 nucleotides are TGTGCCAGCAGTTACAACAGCTATGGCTACACCTTC. Translation: CASSYNSYGYTF.

The chain employs TRBV30 and TRBJ1-5; possibly TRBD1 for D (5 bases). Germline CDR1 reads GTSNPN; CDR2 reads SVGIG (reference sequence). This CDR3 is 13 amino acids long. Between the trimmed V and J ends, which lost 0 bases and 7 bases, there was a span of 10 bases. As DNA, the CDR3 is TGTGCCTGGAGTGTAAGGGGTACCCAGCCCCAGCATTTT. The encoded protein is CAWSVRGTQPQHF.

The chain carries TRBV6-1 and TRBJ1-4; 9 positions match TRBD1. CDR1 is MNHNS and CDR2 is SASEGT in the germline V gene. This CDR3 is 15 amino acids long. Losses at the gene ends were 2 bases for V and 6 bases for J; bases not matched to a gene: 4. The CDR3 coding sequence is TGTGCCAGCAGTGAATTGACAGGGGGGGATGAAAAACTGTTTTTT. Translating it yields CASSELTGGDEKLFF.

V and J are TRBV7-8 and TRBJ1-1; D remains ambiguous. The CDR3 is 13 amino acids. The V gene lost 2 bases and the J gene lost 5 bases, with 9 bases spanning the gap. Germline-derived CDR1 and CDR2 are SGHVS and FQNEAQ. Written as DNA, the CDR3 is TGTGCCAGCAGCTTACCCGCGGGGACTGAAGCTTTCTTT. It is translated as CASSLPAGTEAFF.

The chain couples TRBV5-5 to TRBJ1-5, with a possible D match to TRBD1 (5 bases). From germline, CDR1 is SGHKS and CDR2 YYEKEE (reference sequence). This CDR3 contains 15 residues. V lost 0 bases, J lost 4 bases, and 11 bases lay in between. The CDR3 region has the DNA TGTGCCAGCAGCTTGGTGTCAGGGCTTAATCAGCCCCAGCATTTT. It is translated as CASSLVSGLNQPQHF.

The CDR3 loop reads CSVEDRVNRYTF. Here the CDR3 DNA reads TGCAGCGTTGAGGACAGGGTGAACCGCTACACCTTC. The chain uses TRBV29-1 and TRBJ1-2, with 8 bases identical to TRBD1. V was pared by 3 bases and J by 9 bases, with 6 bases of the junction left unmatched. Germline CDR1 is SQVTM and CDR2 is ANQGSEA. The CDR3 runs to 12 residues.

V gene TRBV21-1 combines with J gene TRBJ1-5; TRBD1 was called by the table and not checked on the DNA. TRBV21-1 is marked as a pseudogene. The CDR3 is made up of 14 amino acids. CDR3 region: CASSRTGVGQPQHF. The CDR3 DNA sequence: TGTGCCAGCAGCAGGACAGGGGTCGGTCAGCCCCAGCATTTT.

The chain has TRBV6-1 and TRBJ1-2; possibly TRBD1 for D (6 bases). Trimming took 3 bases from V and 4 from J, leaving 18 bases between them. The CDR3 runs to 16 residues. Germline CDR1 is MNHNS and CDR2 is SASEGT. Here the CDR3 reads CASSEEVWGPFYGYTF. As DNA, the CDR3 is TGTGCCAGCAGTGAGGAGGTGTGGGGGCCCTTCTATGGCTACACCTTC.

CDR3 loop: CASSSGQGNAYGYTF. CDR3 coding DNA: TGCGCCAGCAGCTCCGGACAGGGTAACGCCTATGGCTACACCTTC. The J gene is TRBJ1-2, the V gene TRBV5-1, with 8 nucleotides matching TRBD1. The CDR3 runs 15 residues. Looked up from germline, CDR1 is SGHRS and CDR2 is YFSETQ. V shed 3 bases and J 4 bases; nucleotides not matched to a gene: 8.

V and J are TRBV9 and TRBJ1-2; 8 bases line up with TRBD1. This CDR3 contains 13 residues. The germline CDR1 and CDR2 sequences are SGDLS and YYNGEE. The trim removed 4 bases at V and 6 bases at J, leaving 5 bases unmatched. Here the CDR3 reads CASSPQGADGYTF. CDR3 DNA: TGTGCCAGCAGCCCCCAGGGGGCAGATGGCTACACCTTC.

This chain connects TRBV2 to TRBJ1-1, with 9 bases fitting TRBD1. CDR3 length: 14 amino acids. Trimming cost V 5 bases and J 1 base; bases outside gene matches: 2. CDR1 and CDR2 from the germline V gene are SNHLY and FYNNEI. The CDR3 DNA follows: TGTGCCAGCAGTCCGGGACAGGGGAACACTGAAGCTTTCTTT. Translating gives CASSPGQGNTEAFF.

The V and J genes are TRBV19 and TRBJ1-2, with TRBD1 as a possible D gene (6 bases). Germline V gene lookup returns CDR1 LNHDA and CDR2 SQIVND (reference sequence). The CDR3 is 15 residues long. V was pared by 1 base and J by 4 bases, with 13 bases between. The CDR3 region has the DNA TGTGCCAGTAGTATAGCGGCGGTAGGGGGCTATGGCTACACCTTC. This sequence encodes CASSIAAVGGYGYTF.

The chain employs TRBV3-1 (or the pseudogene TRBV3-2) and TRBJ2-7; 8 bases map to TRBD2. Germline CDR1 and CDR2: LGHDT and YNNKEL (reference sequence). CDR3 length: 15 amino acids. V shed 3 bases, J shed 2 bases, and the junction held 6 bases outside the gene matches. The CDR3 DNA is TGTGCCAGCAGCCAGGGCGGGGGGCTCCCCTACGAGCAGTACTTC. Translating it yields CASSQGGGLPYEQYF.

The chain carries TRBV19 and TRBJ2-5; perhaps TRBD1 as D (6 bases). V lost 6 bases and J lost 5, with 13 bases in between. The CDR3 consists of 13 residues. The germline V gene encodes CDR1 LNHDA and CDR2 SQIVND (reference sequence). CDR3 nucleotide sequence: TGTGCCAGTAGGACAGGTAACGGGGAGACCCAGTACTTC. It codes for CASRTGNGETQYF.

The rearrangement links TRBV5-6 to TRBJ1-1; D remains unclear. Trimming shortened V by 2 bases and J by 8 bases, and 10 bases separated the two germline ends. CDR1 and CDR2 from the germline V gene are SGHDT and YYEEEE. The CDR3 runs to 12 residues. The CDR3 nucleotides are TGTGCCAGCAGCTTAGGGAGCAGGGAAGCTTTCTTT. It translates to CASSLGSREAFF.

The sample holds one count of this clone. This rearrangement joins TRBV5-1 to TRBJ2-2; TRBD2 aligns across 8 bases. This CDR3 spans 15 amino acids. Unmatched junction bases numbered 8, after V lost 5 bases and J lost 5 bases. Germline V gene lookup returns CDR1 SGHRS and CDR2 YFSETQ. In DNA form, the CDR3 reads TGCGCCAGCAGTTCGGGGGGGGCCAGGACCGGGGAGCTGTTTTTT. Translation: CASSSGGARTGELFF.

The genes are TRBV5-1 and TRBJ2-5; D possibly corresponds to TRBD2 (6 bases). The CDR3 totals 14 residues. In germline, CDR1 is SGHRS, CDR2 YFSETQ. Trimming took off 4 bases at V and 4 bases at J, with 14 bases between the two ends. CDR3 bases: TGCGCCAGCAGCGTGTCGGGGGATTCAGAGACCCAGTACTTC. Translated, it gives CASSVSGDSETQYF.